This T cell receptor beta chain was obtained from a study of metastatic and nonmetastatic thyroid tumors. As for the study in general: Repertoires from blood and tumor or nodule tissue of malignant and benign thyroid patients were compared. Findings and limits, study-wide: In both blood and tumor samples, TCR beta diversity was reported significantly higher for malignant than benign nodules.

MiXCR reprocessed the PCR reads for TCRdb. The sample holds approximately 35,000 clones, over 12% seen once. Ten or more counts support this clone. What it binds is unknown. All patients reached thyroid surgery having received no treatment beforehand. CDR1 is ENHRY and CDR2 is SYGVKD in the germline V gene. V was cut by 6 bases and J by 3 bases, with 9 bases left in between. The CDR3 is made up of 13 amino acids. The receptor's source is a male donor with papillary thyroid cancer or a benign thyroid nodule (not recorded which). Some clones in this sample may be carry-over from other donors' samples. The chain uses TRBV10-3 and TRBJ2-1; a weak D match, TRBD2 (6 bases). Sequenced sample: blood. The DNA for the CDR3 is TGTGCCATCAGCTTAGCGGACTACAATGAGCAGTTCTTC. Translating gives CAISLADYNEQFF.